The clone carrying this TCR beta chain has only a few counts. The repertoire was sequenced with immunoSEQ multiplex PCR; TCRdb's copy has only in-frame clones and lacks some. In the table there are about 100,000 clones, about 87% of which are singletons. The CDR3 has 14 residues. Trimming took 0 bases from V and 5 from J, leaving 11 bases between them. Germline assignment: CDR1 MGHRA and CDR2 YSYEKL. The data belong to a study of T cell responses to AZD1222 COVID-19 vaccine. The clonotype was recovered from an adult in good health. The V gene is TRBV4-1, the J gene TRBJ2-7; a weak D match, TRBD2 (5 bases). Specimen: peripheral blood, collected on day 0 of AZD1222 vaccination. The CDR3 here is CASSQEPGSDEQYF. The DNA for the CDR3 is TGCGCCAGCAGCCAAGAGCCGGGAAGCGACGAGCAGTACTTC.